This is a list of T cell receptor beta chains from one sample in a study of blood T cell repertoires in COVID-19. The assay was immunoSEQ multiplex PCR, and TCRdb's table has in-frame clones only and misses some. The table includes tens of thousands of clones, around 86% detected once. Sequencing was performed on peripheral blood. The receptors were gathered from a man aged 50 to 60 with active or convalescent COVID-19. Both conserved end residues are part of each CDR3. A D gene is named only where the DNA matches it firmly. Clone size is not always given. Where it is, it says once, few, many or a class for expanded clones.

d_call: TRBD1; clone_size: .; j_call: TRBJ1-5; v_call: TRBV6-2/TRBV6-3; cdr3_aa: CASSPGTGRDRQPQHF; cdr3_nt: TGTGCCAGCAGCCCTGGGACAGGGCGAGATCGACAGCCCCAGCATTTT
d_call: TRBD2; clone_size: .; j_call: TRBJ2-1; v_call: TRBV11-2; cdr3_aa: CASNNPGLAGAQGYNEQFF; cdr3_nt: TGTGCCAGCAACAACCCGGGACTAGCGGGGGCACAGGGGTACAATGAGCAGTTCTTC
d_call: .; clone_size: .; j_call: TRBJ2-2; v_call: TRBV7-8; cdr3_aa: CASSQVWRTGELFF; cdr3_nt: TGTGCCAGCAGCCAAGTTTGGCGGACCGGGGAGCTGTTTTTT
d_call: TRBD1; clone_size: .; j_call: TRBJ2-2; v_call: TRBV25-1; cdr3_aa: CASSEPKTGGTDTGELFF; cdr3_nt: TGTGCCAGCAGTGAACCCAAGACAGGGGGCACGGACACCGGGGAGCTGTTTTTT
d_call: .; clone_size: .; j_call: TRBJ1-2; v_call: TRBV5-6; cdr3_aa: CASSLEGAYGYTF; cdr3_nt: TGTGCCAGCAGCTTGGAAGGGGCCTATGGCTACACCTTC
d_call: TRBD1; clone_size: once; j_call: TRBJ2-1; v_call: TRBV11-3; cdr3_aa: CASSRARTGGNEQFF; cdr3_nt: TGTGCCAGCAGCCGGGCGCGGACAGGGGGCAATGAGCAGTTCTTC
d_call: TRBD2; clone_size: .; j_call: TRBJ2-1; v_call: TRBV10-3; cdr3_aa: CAISESRGGYEQFF; cdr3_nt: TGTGCCATCAGTGAGTCGCGGGGGGGCTATGAGCAGTTCTTC
d_call: .; clone_size: few; j_call: TRBJ1-5; v_call: TRBV28; cdr3_aa: CASSTRRESGQPQHF; cdr3_nt: TGTGCCAGCAGTACCCGCAGGGAAAGTGGTCAGCCCCAGCATTTT
d_call: .; clone_size: .; j_call: TRBJ2-2; v_call: TRBV7-2; cdr3_aa: CASSLGAPAGELFF; cdr3_nt: TGTGCCAGCAGCTTAGGGGCCCCAGCCGGGGAGCTGTTTTTT
d_call: .; clone_size: .; j_call: TRBJ1-4; v_call: TRBV28; cdr3_aa: CASSLAGQPNEKLFF; cdr3_nt: TGTGCCAGCAGTTTGGCAGGACAGCCTAATGAAAAACTGTTTTTT
d_call: .; clone_size: .; j_call: TRBJ1-1; v_call: TRBV29-1; cdr3_aa: CSVEDGGETSAFF; cdr3_nt: TGCAGCGTTGAAGATGGTGGGGAGACTAGCGCTTTCTTT
d_call: .; clone_size: few; j_call: TRBJ1-2; v_call: TRBV3-1/TRBV3-2; cdr3_aa: CASSQEAVRGRDGYTF; cdr3_nt: TGTGCCAGCAGCCAAGAGGCTGTGAGAGGGAGGGATGGCTACACCTTC
d_call: TRBD2; clone_size: .; j_call: TRBJ2-7; v_call: TRBV27; cdr3_aa: CASSSSGGIHEQYF; cdr3_nt: TGTGCCAGCAGTTCTAGCGGGGGGATCCACGAGCAGTACTTC
d_call: TRBD1; clone_size: .; j_call: TRBJ1-5; v_call: TRBV19; cdr3_aa: CASSGQDGQPQHF; cdr3_nt: TGTGCCAGTTCGGGACAGGATGGCCAGCCCCAGCATTTT
d_call: .; clone_size: once; j_call: TRBJ1-3; v_call: TRBV30; cdr3_aa: CALTGSGNTIYF; cdr3_nt: TGTGCCTTGACAGGCTCTGGAAACACCATATATTTT
d_call: TRBD2; clone_size: once; j_call: TRBJ2-1; v_call: TRBV9; cdr3_aa: CASSVESGLAGGLNGEQFF; cdr3_nt: TGTGCCAGCAGCGTAGAAAGCGGACTAGCGGGGGGCCTAAACGGTGAGCAGTTCTTC
d_call: TRBD1; clone_size: once; j_call: TRBJ2-3; v_call: TRBV25-1; cdr3_aa: CASTQDRGPTDTQYF; cdr3_nt: TGTGCCAGCACCCAGGACAGGGGTCCCACAGATACGCAGTATTTT
d_call: TRBD2; clone_size: .; j_call: TRBJ2-3; v_call: TRBV9; cdr3_aa: CASSVTSGGADTQYF; cdr3_nt: TGTGCCAGCAGCGTAACTAGCGGGGGGGCAGATACGCAGTATTTT